This is a list of T cell receptor beta chains from one sample in a study of molecular identifiers for immune sequencing clone quantification. MiXCR, run by TCRdb on the PCR reads, gives a single entry per CDR3 protein. Found here are some 97,000 distinct CDR3 sequences, about 24% of them singletons; the top ten hold 0.85% to 0.95%. Sequenced input: naive CD8+ T cells from blood, with Jurkat cell RNA spiked in. All receptors come from a human donor in good health. Some libraries in this study had Jurkat cell RNA spiked in. The CDR3 runs from the conserved cysteine through the conserved F or W. The D gene is left open where the match is weak. Size tells how often a clone was seen (once, few, many) or the class of an expanded clone, and some rows leave it out.

size	D	V	J	CDR3	DNA
-	-	TRBV5-1	TRBJ2-2	CASSSDAGELFF	TGCGCCAGCAGCTCGGACGCCGGGGAGCTGTTTTTT
many	-	TRBV20-1	TRBJ2-3	CSARLEGFPDTQYF	TGCAGTGCTAGACTAGAGGGGTTCCCAGATACGCAGTATTTT
-	TRBD1	TRBV12-3/TRBV12-4	TRBJ1-5	CASSTRDSRDQPQHF	TGTGCCAGCAGTACCCGGGACAGCCGAGATCAGCCCCAGCATTTT
many	TRBD2	TRBV4-3	TRBJ2-7	CASSQDGLAGPYEQYF	TGCGCCAGCAGCCAAGATGGTCTAGCGGGACCCTACGAGCAGTACTTC
many	-	TRBV15	TRBJ2-3	CATSRPGESTDTQYF	TGTGCCACCAGCCGACCAGGGGAAAGTACAGATACGCAGTATTTT
-	-	TRBV11-2	TRBJ2-5	CASSLDLGGGETQYF	TGTGCCAGCAGCTTAGATCTGGGGGGAGGCGAGACCCAGTACTTC
few	-	TRBV3-1	TRBJ2-1	CASTGRGATSYNEQFF	TGTGCCAGCACCGGACGCGGCGCGACCTCCTACAATGAGCAGTTCTTC
once	-	TRBV6-6	TRBJ1-1	CASSYSNEVSRDDPLKAFF	TGTGCCAGCAGTTACTCGAATGAGGTCTCGCGGGACGACCCATTGAAAGCTTTCTTT
few	TRBD1	TRBV10-3	TRBJ1-1	CAISGGDRGMNTEAFF	TGTGCCATCAGTGGAGGGGACAGGGGTATGAACACTGAAGCTTTCTTT
many	-	TRBV6-5	TRBJ2-3	CASSYLAGGTDTQYF	TGTGCCAGCAGTTACCTCGCAGGGGGCACAGATACGCAGTATTTT
many	-	TRBV19	TRBJ1-2	CASSIASRSSNYGYTF	TGTGCCAGTAGTATTGCCTCACGCAGTTCTAACTATGGCTACACCTTC
many	TRBD1	TRBV9	TRBJ1-1	CASSDRDRGRMDTEAFF	TGTGCCAGCAGCGACCGGGACAGGGGGAGGATGGACACTGAAGCTTTCTTT
-	TRBD2	TRBV30	TRBJ2-1	CAWSVVAGAFDEQFF	TGTGCCTGGAGTGTCGTAGCGGGAGCATTCGATGAGCAGTTCTTC
many	-	TRBV5-4	TRBJ1-4	CASSPGGSEKLFF	TGTGCCAGCAGCCCGGGGGGAAGTGAAAAACTGTTTTTT
many	-	TRBV9	TRBJ1-1	CASSEGLVQGAFF	TGTGCCAGCAGCGAGGGCCTCGTCCAGGGAGCTTTCTTT
few	TRBD1	TRBV19	TRBJ1-2	CASSSAGTGYGYTF	TGTGCCAGTAGTTCCGCCGGGACAGGGTATGGCTACACCTTC
many	TRBD1	TRBV11-2	TRBJ2-1	CASSRGQGQFF	TGTGCCAGCAGCCGGGGACAGGGTCAGTTCTTC
-	-	TRBV7-2	TRBJ2-7	CASSSGLGSLYEQYF	TGTGCCAGCAGCTCAGGACTCGGGAGCCTCTACGAGCAGTACTTC
many	-	TRBV27	TRBJ1-6	CASSPYSGGGYNSPLHF	TGTGCCAGCAGTCCCTATAGTGGGGGAGGGTATAATTCACCCCTCCACTTT
few	-	TRBV9	TRBJ2-7	CASGSGDSYEQYF	TGTGCCAGCGGGTCGGGGGACTCCTACGAGCAGTACTTC
many	-	TRBV6-5	TRBJ2-2	CASSYQQGIVMNTGELFF	TGTGCCAGCAGTTACCAACAGGGTATAGTAATGAACACCGGGGAGCTGTTTTTT
many	TRBD1	TRBV27	TRBJ2-7	CASTLQTGGSYEQYF	TGTGCCAGCACCCTACAAACAGGGGGCAGCTACGAGCAGTACTTC
many	TRBD1	TRBV28	TRBJ2-7	CASSLGRGPYEQYF	TGTGCCAGCAGTTTAGGCAGGGGGCCCTACGAGCAGTACTTC
many	-	TRBV12-3/TRBV12-4	TRBJ1-5	CASSLVSVAQHF	TGTGCCAGCAGTTTAGTGTCAGTAGCCCAGCATTTT
-	-	TRBV28	TRBJ1-1	CASSSILLEAFF	TGTGCCAGCAGCTCAATCCTCCTTGAAGCTTTCTTT
many	TRBD2	TRBV19	TRBJ2-3	CASSHLGGLAADTQYF	TGTGCCAGTAGTCACCTTGGGGGACTAGCGGCAGATACGCAGTATTTT
many	-	TRBV11-1	TRBJ2-1	CASSLVALGPYHAEQFF	TGTGCCAGCAGCTTAGTGGCTTTGGGCCCCTACCACGCTGAGCAGTTCTTC
many	TRBD2	TRBV19	TRBJ2-1	CASSIGASGAGDEQFF	TGTGCCAGTAGTATAGGAGCTAGCGGGGCCGGGGATGAGCAGTTCTTC